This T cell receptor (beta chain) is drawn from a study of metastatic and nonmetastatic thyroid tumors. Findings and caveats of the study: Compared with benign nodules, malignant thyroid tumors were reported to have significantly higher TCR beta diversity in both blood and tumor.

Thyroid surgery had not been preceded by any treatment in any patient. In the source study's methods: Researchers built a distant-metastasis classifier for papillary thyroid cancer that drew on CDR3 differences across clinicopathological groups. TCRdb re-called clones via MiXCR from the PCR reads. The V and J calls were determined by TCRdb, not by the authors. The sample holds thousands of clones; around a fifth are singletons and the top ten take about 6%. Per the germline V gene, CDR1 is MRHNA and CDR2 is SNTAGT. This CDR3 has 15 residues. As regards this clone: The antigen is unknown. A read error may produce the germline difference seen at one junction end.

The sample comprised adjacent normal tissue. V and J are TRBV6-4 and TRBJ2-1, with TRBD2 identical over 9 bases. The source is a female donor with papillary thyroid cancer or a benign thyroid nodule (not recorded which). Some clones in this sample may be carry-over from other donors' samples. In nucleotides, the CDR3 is TGTGCCAGCAAACTAGCGGGCGGGGTGGGGACTGAGCATTTCTTC. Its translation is CASKLAGGVGTEHFF.